This is a list of T cell receptor beta chains from one sample in a study of T-cell memory formation after mild COVID-19. TCRdb fed the 5' RACE reads into MiXCR, producing one record per CDR3 protein. The table lists 95,000 to 120,000 distinct CDR3 sequences, roughly a sixth of them singletons. Sequencing was done on a sample of PBMCs or a T cell subset sorted from them (not recorded which). The source is a man between 18 and 29 years old who had mild COVID-19 (a few samples of this study predate the infection). Cell type and time point are not known. CDR3s include the opening cysteine and the closing phenylalanine or tryptophan. D genes are given only for firm matches. Clone size appears in some rows only: once, few, many, or a class for an expanded clone.

DNA	CDR3	V	J	D	size
TGTGCCAGCAGCCAGGGCAGCATTCAGTACTTC	CASSQGSIQYF	TRBV4-2	TRBJ2-4	.	many
TGTGCCAGCAGCTTTCGAGACGGAAACACTGAAGCTTTCTTT	CASSFRDGNTEAFF	TRBV7-2	TRBJ1-1	.	.
TGTGCCAGCAGTTCCCGGACAGGGTTAGGGAGCTCCTACAATGAGCAGTTCTTC	CASSSRTGLGSSYNEQFF	TRBV7-3	TRBJ2-1	TRBD1	.
TGCGCCAGCAGCTTGGTCTCCGCCGCAACTAACTATGGCTACACCTTC	CASSLVSAATNYGYTF	TRBV5-1	TRBJ1-2	.	.
TGTGCCAGCAGTTACCCCCTCGGGGGCAACACTGAAGCTTTCTTT	CASSYPLGGNTEAFF	TRBV6-6	TRBJ1-1	.	few
TGTGCCAGCAGTATAATGCAGGGGGCGAGAGATGGCTACACCTTC	CASSIMQGARDGYTF	TRBV12-3/TRBV12-4	TRBJ1-2	TRBD1	.
TGTGCCAGTGACGCCTATGGCTACACCTTC	CASDAYGYTF	TRBV2	TRBJ1-2	.	.
TGTGCCAGCAGCTTACCCCAGGGAGAAAAACTGTTTTTT	CASSLPQGEKLFF	TRBV7-2	TRBJ1-4	.	few
TGCGCCAGCAGCCATTCCGGGACAGGGTCCGGAAAACTGTTTTTT	CASSHSGTGSGKLFF	TRBV4-1	TRBJ1-4	TRBD1	few
TGCGCCAGCAGTGTACAGGGGTCTAACGCCTACGAGCAGTACTTC	CASSVQGSNAYEQYF	TRBV4-3	TRBJ2-7	TRBD1	.
TGTGCCAGCAGCTCACCCGGGACAGTCCCAGATACGCAGTATTTT	CASSSPGTVPDTQYF	TRBV12-3/TRBV12-4	TRBJ2-3	TRBD1	few
TGCGCCAGCAGCTTGGTTGGACACGAACCCCCAGGAGAACTGTTTTTT	CASSLVGHEPPGELFF	TRBV5-1	TRBJ1-4	.	few
TGTGCCAGCAGTTTGAGACAGGGGGCAGGAGACACTGAAGCTTTCTTT	CASSLRQGAGDTEAFF	TRBV28	TRBJ1-1	TRBD1	.
TGTGCCAGCAGCCAGCCGGGACGCCAAGAGACCCAGTACTTC	CASSQPGRQETQYF	TRBV4-2	TRBJ2-5	.	.
TGTGCCAGCAGCTTAATCCCCCCCCAGGGAAAAGAGTGGGCCTTCACCCTCCACTTT	CASSLIPPQGKEWAFTLHF	TRBV7-6	TRBJ1-6	.	many
TGTGCCAGCAGTTTTGGGGTTAGGTCAGGCTACACCTTC	CASSFGVRSGYTF	TRBV12-3/TRBV12-4	TRBJ1-2	.	.
TGTGCCACCTGGGGGCCAGGGACAGATACGCAGTATTTT	CATWGPGTDTQYF	TRBV6-5	TRBJ2-3	.	.
TGTGCCAGCAGCTTCGGACAGAATCAAGAGACCCAGTACTTC	CASSFGQNQETQYF	TRBV11-2	TRBJ2-5	.	.
TGTGCCAGCCGGGGACGGGAAGCCCAGTACTTC	CASRGREAQYF	TRBV4-2	TRBJ2-5	.	.
TGTGCCAGCAGTTACTCCCCGATAGGGACAGATACGCAGTATTTT	CASSYSPIGTDTQYF	TRBV12-3/TRBV12-4	TRBJ2-3	.	.
TGTGCCAGCAGTTTTGGGGAATTGCAGCCCCAGCATTTT	CASSFGELQPQHF	TRBV12-3/TRBV12-4	TRBJ1-5	.	few
TGTGCCAGCAGCGTGGGGGGGCCGCAGCCCCAGCATTTT	CASSVGGPQPQHF	TRBV9	TRBJ1-5	.	.
TGTGCCAGCAGCTTAAGGGCCGACGGAGAGACCCAGTACTTC	CASSLRADGETQYF	TRBV7-2	TRBJ2-5	.	few
TGTGCCAGCAGTTACTCGACGGGAGGCTACGAGCAGTACTTC	CASSYSTGGYEQYF	TRBV6-6	TRBJ2-7	TRBD2	.
TGCGCCAGCAGCTATTCGACAGGACAAGAGACCCAGTACTTC	CASSYSTGQETQYF	TRBV5-1	TRBJ2-5	.	few
TGTGCCAGCACTCCTCCGGGGGCGGACACAGATACGCAGTATTTT	CASTPPGADTDTQYF	TRBV12-3/TRBV12-4	TRBJ2-3	.	many
TGTGCCAGCAGCTACGGGACTAGCGCTGGGGCCAACGTCCTGACTTTC	CASSYGTSAGANVLTF	TRBV7-2	TRBJ2-6	TRBD2	.
TGTGCCAGCAGTTTACACAGGGGCGATACCGGGGAGCTGTTTTTT	CASSLHRGDTGELFF	TRBV12-3/TRBV12-4	TRBJ2-2	TRBD1	few
TGCGCCAGCAGCTTGACAGGGTTCTCCTACGAGCAGTACTTC	CASSLTGFSYEQYF	TRBV5-1	TRBJ2-7	.	few
TGTGCCAGCAGCACCGTGGGAGGGGGTCTTTCAACTGGGGCCAACGTCCTGACTTTC	CASSTVGGGLSTGANVLTF	TRBV28	TRBJ2-6	.	.
TGCGCCAGCAGCTTGAACGATGAGCAGTTCTTC	CASSLNDEQFF	TRBV5-1	TRBJ2-1	.	.
TGTGCCAGCAGCTCTAGACCTCCGGCAGGGAAGTCCCCCTTTTACTACACCTTC	CASSSRPPAGKSPFYYTF	TRBV7-2	TRBJ1-2	.	.
TGCAGTGCTAGATACATCGAGCAGTACTTC	CSARYIEQYF	TRBV20-1	TRBJ2-7	.	.
TGTGCCAGCAGTTTGACAGGGGGACATGGCTACACCTTC	CASSLTGGHGYTF	TRBV12-3/TRBV12-4	TRBJ1-2	TRBD1	many
TGTGCCACCAGCAGGGATACAGGGGACGCTTTCTTT	CATSRDTGDAFF	TRBV15	TRBJ1-1	TRBD1	few
TGTGCCACCAGCAGAGAGAATTTAGGTGTGCCCCAGCATTTT	CATSRENLGVPQHF	TRBV15	TRBJ1-5	.	few
TGTGCCAGCACCCCTTTTGGGGGTAACTATGGCTACACCTTC	CASTPFGGNYGYTF	TRBV7-2	TRBJ1-2	.	few
TGTTCCAGCAGATCCCAGGGTGGATTTAGCACAGATACGCAGTATTTT	CSSRSQGGFSTDTQYF	TRBV5-5	TRBJ2-3	.	.
TGTGCCAGCAGCTTTGCCGACAGTGTGGAGCAGTACTTC	CASSFADSVEQYF	TRBV7-7	TRBJ2-7	.	.
TGTGCCAGCAGCTTGGACAGGGCCACGCAGTATTTT	CASSLDRATQYF	TRBV5-6	TRBJ2-3	.	few
TGCAGTGCAAAGGGCGGGCGGGATACGCAGTATTTT	CSAKGGRDTQYF	TRBV20-1	TRBJ2-3	.	.
TGTGCCAGCTCACCGGGGGAAAATCAGCCCCAGCATTTT	CASSPGENQPQHF	TRBV18	TRBJ1-5	.	few
TGTGCCAGCAGTTCACTAGGTTCTGGTTGGACGCAGTATTTT	CASSSLGSGWTQYF	TRBV28	TRBJ2-3	.	few
TGTGCCAGCAGTTCTCAGGCCCAGGGGTTCCAAGGAGAGACCCAGTACTTC	CASSSQAQGFQGETQYF	TRBV6-5	TRBJ2-5	.	.
TGTGCCAGCAGACGGGACATCAATCAGCCCCAGCATTTT	CASRRDINQPQHF	TRBV12-3/TRBV12-4	TRBJ1-5	.	.
TGTGCCAGCAGCCAAACTAGCGGGGCTAGCACAGATACGCAGTATTTT	CASSQTSGASTDTQYF	TRBV4-2	TRBJ2-3	TRBD2	few
TGTGCCAGCAGCTTGGGGGTGCGGCCTCCCCCGGAATCCGATACGCAGTATTTT	CASSLGVRPPPESDTQYF	TRBV7-2	TRBJ2-3	.	few
TGCGCCAGCAGCCAACTCCGGGGGGGGACTGAAGCTTTCTTT	CASSQLRGGTEAFF	TRBV4-3	TRBJ1-1	.	.
TGTGCCAGCAGTTTAATGGGGGCTAATGAAAAACTGTTTTTT	CASSLMGANEKLFF	TRBV27	TRBJ1-4	.	.